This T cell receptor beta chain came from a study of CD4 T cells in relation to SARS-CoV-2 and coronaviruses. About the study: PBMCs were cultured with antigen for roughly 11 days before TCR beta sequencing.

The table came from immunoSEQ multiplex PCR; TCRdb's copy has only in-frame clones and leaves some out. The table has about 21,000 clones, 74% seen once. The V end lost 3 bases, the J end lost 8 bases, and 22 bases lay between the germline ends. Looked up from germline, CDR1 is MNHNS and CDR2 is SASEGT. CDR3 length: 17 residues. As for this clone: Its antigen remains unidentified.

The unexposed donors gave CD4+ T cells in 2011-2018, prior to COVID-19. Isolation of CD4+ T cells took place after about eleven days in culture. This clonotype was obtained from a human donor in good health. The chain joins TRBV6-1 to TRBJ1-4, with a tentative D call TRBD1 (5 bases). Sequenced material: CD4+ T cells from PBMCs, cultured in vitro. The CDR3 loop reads CASSDPHKGSFSEKLFF. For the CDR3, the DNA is TGTGCCAGCAGTGACCCGCACAAGGGGTCCTTTTCGGAAAAACTGTTTTTT.